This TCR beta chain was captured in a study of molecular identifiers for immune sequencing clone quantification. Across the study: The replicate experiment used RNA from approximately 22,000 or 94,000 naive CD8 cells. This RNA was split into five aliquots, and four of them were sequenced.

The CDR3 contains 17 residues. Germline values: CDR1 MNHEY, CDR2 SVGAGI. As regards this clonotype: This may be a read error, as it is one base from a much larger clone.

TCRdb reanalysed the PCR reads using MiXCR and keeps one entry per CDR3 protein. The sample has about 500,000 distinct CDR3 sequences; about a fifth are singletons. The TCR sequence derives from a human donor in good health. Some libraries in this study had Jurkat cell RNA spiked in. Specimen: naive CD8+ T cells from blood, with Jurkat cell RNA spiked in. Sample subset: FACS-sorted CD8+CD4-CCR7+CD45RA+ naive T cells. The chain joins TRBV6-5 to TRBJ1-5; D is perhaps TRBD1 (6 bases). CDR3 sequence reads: CASSPSGGGYSNQPRHF. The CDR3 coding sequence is TGTGCCAGCAGTCCCTCCGGGGGCGGCTATAGCAATCAGCCCCGGCATTTT.